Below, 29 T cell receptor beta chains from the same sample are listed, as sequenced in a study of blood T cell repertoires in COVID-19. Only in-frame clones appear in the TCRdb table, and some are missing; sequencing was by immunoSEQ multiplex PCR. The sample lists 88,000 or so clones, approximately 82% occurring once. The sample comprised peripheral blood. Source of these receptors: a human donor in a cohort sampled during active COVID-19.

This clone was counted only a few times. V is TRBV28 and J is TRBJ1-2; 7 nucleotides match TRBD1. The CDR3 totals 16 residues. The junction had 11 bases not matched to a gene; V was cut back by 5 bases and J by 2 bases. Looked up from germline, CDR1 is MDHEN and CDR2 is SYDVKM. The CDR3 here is CASSGGANRGNYGYTF. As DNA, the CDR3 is TGTGCCAGCAGTGGAGGGGCGAACAGGGGCAACTATGGCTACACCTTC.

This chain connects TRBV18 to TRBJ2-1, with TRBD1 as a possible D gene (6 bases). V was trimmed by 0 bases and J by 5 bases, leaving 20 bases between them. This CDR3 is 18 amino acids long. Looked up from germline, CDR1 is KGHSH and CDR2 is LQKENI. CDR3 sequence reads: CASSPPRGRGSTHNEQFF. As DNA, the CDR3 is TGTGCCAGCTCACCACCGCGTGGCAGGGGTTCTACTCACAATGAGCAGTTCTTC.

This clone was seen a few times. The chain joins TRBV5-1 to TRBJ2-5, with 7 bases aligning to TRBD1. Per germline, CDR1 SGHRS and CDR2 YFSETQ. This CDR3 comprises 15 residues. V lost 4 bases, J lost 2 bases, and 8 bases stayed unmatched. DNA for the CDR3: TGCGCCAGCAGCCTGACAGGGATAGGGCAAGAGACCCAGTACTTC. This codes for CASSLTGIGQETQYF.

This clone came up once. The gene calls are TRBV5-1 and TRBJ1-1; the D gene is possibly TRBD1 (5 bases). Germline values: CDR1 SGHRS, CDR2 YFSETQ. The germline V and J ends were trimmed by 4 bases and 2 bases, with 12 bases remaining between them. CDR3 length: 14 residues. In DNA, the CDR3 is TGCGCCAGCAGCCCGACAGCTTCTAACACTGAAGCTTTCTTT. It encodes CASSPTASNTEAFF.

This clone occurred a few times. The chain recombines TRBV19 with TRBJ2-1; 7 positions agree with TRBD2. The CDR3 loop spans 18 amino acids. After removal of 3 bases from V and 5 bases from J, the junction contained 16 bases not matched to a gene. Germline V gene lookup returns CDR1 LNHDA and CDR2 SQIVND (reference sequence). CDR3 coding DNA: TGTGCCAGTAGTATTATCCGGGACTGGCCTAGCGGTAACAATGAGCAGTTCTTC. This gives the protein CASSIIRDWPSGNNEQFF.

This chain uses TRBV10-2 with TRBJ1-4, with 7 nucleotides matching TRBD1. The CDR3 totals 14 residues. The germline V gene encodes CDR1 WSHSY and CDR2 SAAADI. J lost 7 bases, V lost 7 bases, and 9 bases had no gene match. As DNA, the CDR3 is TGCGCCAGCAAGGAGACAGGGTTAGGTGAAAAACTGTTTTTT. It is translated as CASKETGLGEKLFF.

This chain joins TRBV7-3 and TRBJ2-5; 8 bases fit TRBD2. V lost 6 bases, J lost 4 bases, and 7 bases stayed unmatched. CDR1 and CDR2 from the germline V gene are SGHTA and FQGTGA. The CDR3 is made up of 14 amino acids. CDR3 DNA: TGTGCCAGCAGTATAGCGGGGAGGGGAGAGACCCAGTACTTC. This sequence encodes CASSIAGRGETQYF.

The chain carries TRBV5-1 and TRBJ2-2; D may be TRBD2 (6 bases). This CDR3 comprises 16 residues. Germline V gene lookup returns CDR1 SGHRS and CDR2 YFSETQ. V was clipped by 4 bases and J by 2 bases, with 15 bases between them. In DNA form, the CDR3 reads TGCGCCAGCAGCCCCGCCGGGACTGGTAACACCGGGGAGCTGTTTTTT. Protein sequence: CASSPAGTGNTGELFF.

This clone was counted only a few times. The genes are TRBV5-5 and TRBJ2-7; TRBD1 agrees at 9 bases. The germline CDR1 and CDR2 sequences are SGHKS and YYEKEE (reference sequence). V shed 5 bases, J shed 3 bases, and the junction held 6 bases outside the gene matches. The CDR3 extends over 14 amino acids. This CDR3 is CASRKDRGNYEQYF. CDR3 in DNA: TGTGCCAGCAGGAAGGACAGGGGTAACTACGAGCAGTACTTC.

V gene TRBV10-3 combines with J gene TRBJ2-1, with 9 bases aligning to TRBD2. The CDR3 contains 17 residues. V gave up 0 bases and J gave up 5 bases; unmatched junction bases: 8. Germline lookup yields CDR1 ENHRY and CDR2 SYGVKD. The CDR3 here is CAISESADAGGNNEQFF. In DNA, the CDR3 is TGTGCCATCAGTGAGTCGGCGGACGCGGGGGGGAACAATGAGCAGTTCTTC.

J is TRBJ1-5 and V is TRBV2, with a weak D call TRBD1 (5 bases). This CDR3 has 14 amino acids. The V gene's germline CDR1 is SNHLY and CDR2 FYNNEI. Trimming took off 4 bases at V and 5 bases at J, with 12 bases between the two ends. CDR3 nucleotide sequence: TGTGCCAGCAGTGCCGAGGACACTTATCAGCCCCAGCATTTT. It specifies CASSAEDTYQPQHF.

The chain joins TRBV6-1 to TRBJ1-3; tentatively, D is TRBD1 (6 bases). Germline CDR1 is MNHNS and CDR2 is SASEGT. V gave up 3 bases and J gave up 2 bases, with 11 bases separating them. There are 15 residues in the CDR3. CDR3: CASSESSGAGNTIYF. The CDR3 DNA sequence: TGTGCCAGCAGTGAGTCATCAGGGGCTGGAAACACCATATATTTT.

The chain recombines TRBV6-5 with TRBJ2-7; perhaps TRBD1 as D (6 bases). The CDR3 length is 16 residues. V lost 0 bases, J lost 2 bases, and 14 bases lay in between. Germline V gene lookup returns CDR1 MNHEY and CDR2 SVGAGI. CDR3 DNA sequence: TGTGCCAGCAGTTACTCATACAGGGACCCCCCCTACGAGCAGTACTTC. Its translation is CASSYSYRDPPYEQYF.

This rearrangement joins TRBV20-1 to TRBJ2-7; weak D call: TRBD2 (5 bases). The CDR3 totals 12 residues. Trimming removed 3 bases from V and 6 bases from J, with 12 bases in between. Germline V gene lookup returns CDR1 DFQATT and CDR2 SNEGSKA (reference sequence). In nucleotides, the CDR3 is TGCAGTGCTAGTACCTCCCGGGGCGAGCAGTACTTC. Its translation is CSASTSRGEQYF.

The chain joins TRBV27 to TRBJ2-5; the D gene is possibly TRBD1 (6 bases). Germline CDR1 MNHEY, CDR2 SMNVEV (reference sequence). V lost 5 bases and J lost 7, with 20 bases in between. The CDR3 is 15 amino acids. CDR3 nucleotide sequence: TGTGCCAGCAGTCCAACCGGGACAAGTCCTTGGACCCAGTACTTC. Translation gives CASSPTGTSPWTQYF.

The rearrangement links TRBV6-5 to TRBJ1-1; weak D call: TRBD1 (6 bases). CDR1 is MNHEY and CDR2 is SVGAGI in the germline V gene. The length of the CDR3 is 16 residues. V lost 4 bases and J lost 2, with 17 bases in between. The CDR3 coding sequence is TGTGCCAGCAGTTCTTTCGGGCGGGGGGCAAACACTGAAGCTTTCTTT. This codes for CASSSFGRGANTEAFF.

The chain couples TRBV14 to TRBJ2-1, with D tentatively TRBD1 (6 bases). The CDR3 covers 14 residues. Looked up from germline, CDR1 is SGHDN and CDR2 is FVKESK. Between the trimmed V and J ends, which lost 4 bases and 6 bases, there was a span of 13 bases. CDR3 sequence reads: CASSRLGAGNEQFF. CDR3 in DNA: TGTGCCAGCAGCCGCCTGGGGGCCGGCAATGAGCAGTTCTTC.

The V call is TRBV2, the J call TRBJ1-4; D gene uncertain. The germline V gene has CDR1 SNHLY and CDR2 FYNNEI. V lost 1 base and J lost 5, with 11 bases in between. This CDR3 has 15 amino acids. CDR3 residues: CASSEGTGVNEKLFF. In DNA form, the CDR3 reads TGTGCCAGCAGTGAAGGTACCGGGGTGAATGAAAAACTGTTTTTT.

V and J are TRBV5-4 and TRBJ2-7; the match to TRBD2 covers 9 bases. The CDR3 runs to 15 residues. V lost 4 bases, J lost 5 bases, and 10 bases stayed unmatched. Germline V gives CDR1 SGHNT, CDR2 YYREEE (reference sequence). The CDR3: CASSPPPREGNEQYF. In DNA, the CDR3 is TGTGCCAGCAGCCCTCCGCCGCGGGAGGGTAACGAGCAGTACTTC.

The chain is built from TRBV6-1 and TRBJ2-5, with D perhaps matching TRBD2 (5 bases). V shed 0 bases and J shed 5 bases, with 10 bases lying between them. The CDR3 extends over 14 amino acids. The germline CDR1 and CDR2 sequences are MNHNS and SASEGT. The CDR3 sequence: CASSEARVPETQYF. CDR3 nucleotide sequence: TGTGCCAGCAGTGAAGCGAGGGTTCCGGAGACCCAGTACTTC.

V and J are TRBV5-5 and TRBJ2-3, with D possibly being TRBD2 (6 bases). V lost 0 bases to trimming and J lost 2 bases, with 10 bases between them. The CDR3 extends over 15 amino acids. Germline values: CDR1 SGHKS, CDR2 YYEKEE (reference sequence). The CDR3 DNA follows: TGTGCCAGCAGCTTGGGGGGGAGGACCACAGATACGCAGTATTTT. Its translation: CASSLGGRTTDTQYF.

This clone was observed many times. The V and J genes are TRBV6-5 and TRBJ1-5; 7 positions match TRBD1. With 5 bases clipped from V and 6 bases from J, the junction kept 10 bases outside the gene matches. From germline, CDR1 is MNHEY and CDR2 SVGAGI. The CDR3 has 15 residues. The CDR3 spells CASSRDREYGQPQHF. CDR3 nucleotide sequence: TGTGCCAGCAGTCGAGACAGGGAATACGGTCAGCCCCAGCATTTT.

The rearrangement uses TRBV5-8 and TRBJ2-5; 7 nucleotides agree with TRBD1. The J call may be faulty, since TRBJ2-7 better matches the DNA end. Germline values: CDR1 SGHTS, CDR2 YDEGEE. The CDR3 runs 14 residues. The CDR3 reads CASSSYRGPYEQYF. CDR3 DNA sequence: TGTGCCAGCAGCTCCTACAGGGGCCCCTACGAGCAGTACTTC.

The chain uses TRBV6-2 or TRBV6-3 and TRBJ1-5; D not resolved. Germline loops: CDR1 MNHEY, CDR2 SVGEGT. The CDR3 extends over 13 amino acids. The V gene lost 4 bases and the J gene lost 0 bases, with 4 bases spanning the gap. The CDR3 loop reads CASSFYSNQPQHF. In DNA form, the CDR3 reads TGTGCCAGCAGTTTTTATAGCAATCAGCCCCAGCATTTT.

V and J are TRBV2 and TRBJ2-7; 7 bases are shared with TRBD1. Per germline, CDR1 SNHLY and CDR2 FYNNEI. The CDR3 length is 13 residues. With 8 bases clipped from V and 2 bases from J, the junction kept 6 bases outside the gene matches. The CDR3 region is CASGDGTAYEQYF. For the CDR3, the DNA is TGTGCCAGCGGGGATGGGACAGCCTACGAGCAGTACTTC.

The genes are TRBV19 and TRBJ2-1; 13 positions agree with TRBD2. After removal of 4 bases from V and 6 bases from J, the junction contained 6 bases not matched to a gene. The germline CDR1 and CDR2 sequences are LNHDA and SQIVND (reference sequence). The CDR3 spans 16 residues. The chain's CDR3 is CASSRTSGSLVNEQFF. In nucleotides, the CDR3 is TGTGCCAGTAGTAGGACTAGCGGGAGCCTAGTCAATGAGCAGTTCTTC.

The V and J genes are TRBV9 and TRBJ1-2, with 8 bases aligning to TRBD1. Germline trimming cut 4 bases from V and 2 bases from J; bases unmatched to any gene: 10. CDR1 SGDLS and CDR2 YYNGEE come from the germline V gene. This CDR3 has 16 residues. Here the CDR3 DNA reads TGTGCCAGCAGCTCACATCCGGGACAGGCAAACTATGGCTACACCTTC. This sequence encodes CASSSHPGQANYGYTF.

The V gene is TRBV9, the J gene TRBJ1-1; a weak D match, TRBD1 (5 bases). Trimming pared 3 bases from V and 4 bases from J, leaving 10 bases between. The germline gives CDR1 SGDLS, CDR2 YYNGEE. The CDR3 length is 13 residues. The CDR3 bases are TGTGCCAGCAGCGCAGGGTTTCGCACTGAAGCTTTCTTT. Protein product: CASSAGFRTEAFF.

CDR3 in DNA: TGTGCCAGCAGTCGTGACAGGTCTGGAAACACCATATATTTT. Amino acid sequence: CASSRDRSGNTIYF. The chain links TRBV11-2 to TRBJ1-3; D perhaps matches TRBD1 (6 bases). V was shortened by 6 bases and J by 1 base, with 10 bases between the two germline ends. The CDR3 has 14 amino acids. CDR1 and CDR2 from the germline V gene are SGHAT and FQNNGV.